This TCR beta chain was identified in a study of T-cell reconstitution after alpha-beta-depleted transplantation in children. V was clipped by 3 bases and J by 2 bases, with 11 bases between them. The CDR3 extends over 14 amino acids. Germline lookup yields CDR1 KGHSH and CDR2 LQKENI. Findings of the study overall: The study traced high day-60 TCRbeta diversity in some patients to surviving recipient T cells and thymic progenitors. Counts and diversity of T cells one year after transplant came mostly from newly produced T cells.

The library targeted TCRbeta and was prepared with unique molecular identifiers. TCRdb recomputed calls from the PCR reads with MiXCR, one row per CDR3 protein. The sample yields about 250,000 distinct CDR3 sequences, 20% to 30% seen once. Regarding this clonotype: The antigen is undetermined.

The TCR was taken from a female patient aged 2 to 10 who had a stem cell transplant for congenital amegakaryocytic thrombocytopenia, so the T cells may come from the graft donor. Sequenced here: PBMCs, mostly from graft donor cells, sampled 360 days after TCRalphabeta/CD19-depleted stem cell transplant. The gene calls are TRBV18 and TRBJ2-7; D remains ambiguous. The DNA for the CDR3 is TGTGCCAGCTCACCTACGGGTATGCCCTACGAGCAGTACTTC. Protein product: CASSPTGMPYEQYF.